One and the same sample provided the 14 T cell receptor beta chains below, sequenced in a study of shared clonotypes between healthy human individuals. The protocol was immunoSEQ multiplex PCR, while the TCRdb copy is restricted to in-frame clones and leaves out a portion. The sample shows about 1.1 million clones, 60% to 85% of them seen only once. Sequencing was performed on memory CD4+ T cells from PBMCs. The subset: CD45RA-negative fraction. These receptors all come from a man between 18 and 29 years old in good health. Some clones in this sample may be carry-over from other donors' samples.

This clone appeared a single time. Since a much larger clone is just one base distant, this may be a read error. The same CDR3 arises from other DNA sequences in this sample as well. The chain combines TRBV29-1 with TRBJ1-1, with D uncertain. V was trimmed by 4 bases and J by 1 base, leaving 10 bases between them. CDR3 length: 13 amino acids. Germline lookup yields CDR1 SQVTM and CDR2 ANQGSEA. For the CDR3, the DNA is TGCAGCGTTGGCGTTGGCGGGAACACTGAAGCTTTCTTT. As protein: CSVGVGGNTEAFF.

In this sample, this clone turned up once. The V and J genes are TRBV2 and TRBJ1-4; no definite D call. Trimming took off 4 bases at V and 5 bases at J, with 14 bases between the two ends. Looked up from germline, CDR1 is SNHLY and CDR2 is FYNNEI. The CDR3 length is 15 residues. CDR3 protein: CASSVTLNSNEKLFF. CDR3 coding DNA: TGTGCCAGCAGTGTTACGCTCAATTCCAATGAAAAACTGTTTTTT.

This clone was observed a handful of times. The chain links TRBV28 to TRBJ2-7; D gene uncertain. V gave up 4 bases and J gave up 2 bases, with 15 bases separating them. CDR3 size: 15 residues. Germline CDR1 and CDR2: MDHEN and SYDVKM. CDR3 sequence (DNA): TGTGCCAGCAGTTCGAAACCCACTGGTACCTACGAGCAGTACTTC. Translation: CASSSKPTGTYEQYF.

CDR3 DNA sequence: TGTGCCAGCAGTAGACTAGCGGGAGGCCCCTACGAGCAGTACTTC. Encoded protein: CASSRLAGGPYEQYF. This rearrangement joins TRBV5-8 to TRBJ2-7, with 13 bases aligning to TRBD2. The CDR3 covers 15 residues. J gave up 2 bases and V 5 bases, and 4 bases lay outside the gene matches. CDR1 SGHTS and CDR2 YDEGEE come from the germline V gene. Together with reference TRBV5-8 and TRBJ2-7, the CDR3 gives the full variable domain: EAGVTQSPTHLIKTRGQQATLRCSPISGHTSVYWYQQALGLGLQFLLWYDEGEERNRGNFPPRFSGRQFPNYSSELNVNALELEDSALYLCASSRLAGGPYEQYFGPGTRLTVT.

J is TRBJ2-3 and V is TRBV4-1; D is possibly TRBD2 (5 bases). The CDR3 consists of 18 residues. Germline-derived CDR1 and CDR2 are MGHRA and YSYEKL. V lost 1 base to trimming and J lost 4 bases, with 21 bases between them. In DNA, the CDR3 is TGCGCCAGCAGCCAAGCATTGTTACGGAGAGGGTTGGCAGATACGCAGTATTTT. Residues: CASSQALLRRGLADTQYF.

In regard to this clone: Other DNA sequences in the same sample also yield this CDR3. The CDR3 DNA is TGTGCCTGGAGTGGTCTCACCGGGGAGCTGTTTTTT. This codes for CAWSGLTGELFF. This chain connects TRBV30 to TRBJ2-2; no firm D call. Germline loops: CDR1 GTSNPN, CDR2 SVGIG (reference sequence). The CDR3 runs to 12 residues. With 1 base removed from V and 4 bases from J, the gap between germline ends came to 4 bases.

This chain joins TRBV6-1 and TRBJ2-3; D is undetermined. Germline-derived CDR1 and CDR2 are MNHNS and SASEGT. The CDR3 consists of 14 residues. V lost 0 bases and J 5 bases, leaving 9 bases between the germline ends. The CDR3 protein is CASSEALFGDTQYF. As DNA, the CDR3 is TGTGCCAGCAGTGAAGCCCTGTTCGGAGATACGCAGTATTTT.

The rearrangement links TRBV5-1 to TRBJ2-7, with a tentative D call TRBD1 (5 bases). The germline gives CDR1 SGHRS, CDR2 YFSETQ. The CDR3 consists of 14 residues. The V end was cut by 4 bases, the J end by 6 bases, with 17 bases between. The chain's CDR3 is CASSHGQGVFEQYF. In DNA form, the CDR3 reads TGCGCCAGCAGCCACGGACAAGGGGTTTTCGAGCAGTACTTC.

The chain is built from TRBV6-6 and TRBJ1-5; TRBD1 aligns across 7 bases. CDR1 is MNHNY, CDR2 SVGAGI, per germline (reference sequence). The CDR3 sequence is 15 residues long. Unmatched junction bases numbered 5, after V lost 1 base and J lost 5 bases. CDR3 sequence (DNA): TGTGCCAGCAGTTACTTGAAAGGGGGCTATCAGCCCCAGCATTTT. Its translation: CASSYLKGGYQPQHF.

The chain employs TRBV6-5 and TRBJ2-6, with 8 positions matching TRBD1. J lost 1 base, V lost 6 bases, and 2 bases had no gene match. This CDR3 has 15 residues. In germline, CDR1 is MNHEY, CDR2 SVGAGI. The CDR3 spells CASRRQGSGANVLTF. CDR3 nucleotide sequence: TGTGCCAGCAGGCGACAGGGGTCTGGGGCCAACGTCCTGACTTTC.

This chain connects TRBV5-5 to TRBJ1-1; D not certain. The CDR3 extends over 13 amino acids. Germline values: CDR1 SGHKS, CDR2 YYEKEE (reference sequence). V was pared by 4 bases and J by 6 bases, with 13 bases between. For the CDR3, the DNA is TGTGCCAGCAGCACGTGGGAGAGGGCTGAAGCTTTCTTT. This gives the protein CASSTWERAEAFF.

There are a few counts of this clone. The chain's CDR3 is CASNKAGLRSIGGYTF. For the CDR3, the DNA is TGTGCCAGCAACAAGGCGGGACTCAGGTCCATAGGAGGCTACACCTTC. The chain joins TRBV5-4 to TRBJ1-2, with a weak D call TRBD1 (5 bases). The V and J ends lost 6 bases and 8 bases respectively, with 26 bases between them. Germline assignment: CDR1 SGHNT and CDR2 YYREEE (reference sequence). The CDR3 sequence is 16 residues long.

CDR3 DNA sequence: TGTGCCAGCAGCCCCCGGGCTGGGGCAAGCACAGATACGCAGTATTTT. It specifies CASSPRAGASTDTQYF. This rearrangement joins TRBV13 to TRBJ2-3; D is perhaps TRBD1 (5 bases). V shed 5 bases and J shed 0 bases, with 15 bases lying between them. Per the germline V gene, CDR1 is PRHDT and CDR2 is FYEKMQ (reference sequence). CDR3 length equals 16 residues.

As for this clone: A read error may produce the germline difference seen at one junction end. The sample carries other DNA sequences with the same CDR3. V is TRBV6-5 and J is TRBJ1-1, with no clear D. Germline CDR1 MNHEY, CDR2 SVGAGI. The CDR3 is 14 residues long. CDR3 coding DNA: TGTGCCAGCAGTTACTCGATCTCATACACTGAGGCTTTCTTT. Protein: CASSYSISYTEAFF.